Below, 8 T cell receptor beta chains from the same sample are listed, as sequenced in a study of blood T cells in healthy people across ages. Primed by a sample-barcoded 5' primer and a J-beta primer mix, a second PCR proceeded for roughly 6 to 12 cycles. In TCRdb, the 5' RACE reads were re-called with MiXCR into one record per CDR3 protein. The sample shows 850,000 to 1,000,000 distinct CDR3 sequences, 51% of them seen only once. The sequenced sample was blood. These receptors were taken from a woman aged 55 to 70 in good health.

This clonotype was counted a few times. This sequence joins TRBV28 and TRBJ2-3; D gene unclear. The germline CDR1 and CDR2 sequences are MDHEN and SYDVKM. The CDR3 loop spans 14 amino acids. V was cut by 2 bases and J by 1 base, with 7 bases left in between. As DNA, the CDR3 is TGTGCCAGCAGTTTAACGGGTCGCACAGATACGCAGTATTTT. This gives the protein CASSLTGRTDTQYF.

This chain joins TRBV9 and TRBJ2-1; possibly TRBD2 for D (6 bases). V dropped 6 bases and J dropped 0 bases, with 13 bases sitting between them. The CDR3 is 15 amino acids. Per germline, CDR1 SGDLS and CDR2 YYNGEE. CDR3 sequence: CASNLRGSSYNEQFF. The CDR3 DNA follows: TGTGCCAGCAATTTACGGGGGAGCTCCTACAATGAGCAGTTCTTC. The complete variable domain, with remaining parts taken from reference TRBV9 and TRBJ2-1, reads DSGVTQTPKHLITATGQRVTLRCSPRSGDLSVYWYQQSLDQGLQFLIQYYNGEERAKGNILERFSAQQFPDLHSELNLSSLELGDSALYFCASNLRGSSYNEQFFGPGTRLTVL.

The DNA of the CDR3 is TGTGCCAGCAGCCCTCGTGGTAGCGGATTAACAGATACGCAGTATTTT. It encodes CASSPRGSGLTDTQYF. This chain connects TRBV7-9 to TRBJ2-3; a possible D gene is TRBD2 (6 bases). The CDR3 runs to 16 residues. V was cut by 5 bases and J by 3 bases, with 18 bases left in between. The germline gives CDR1 SEHNR, CDR2 FQNEAQ (reference sequence).

The chain links TRBV18 to TRBJ1-5, with no clear D. The CDR3 runs 13 residues. Trimming took off 5 bases at V and 5 bases at J, with 10 bases between the two ends. CDR1 and CDR2 (germline): KGHSH, LQKENI. The CDR3 spells CASSTEVDQPQHF. The CDR3 nucleotides are TGTGCCAGCTCAACCGAGGTAGATCAGCCCCAGCATTTT.

This clonotype was seen more than once but under ten times. CDR3 residues: CASSYSPVPRDTQYF. CDR3 sequence (DNA): TGTGCCAGCAGTTACTCGCCGGTCCCTCGGGATACGCAGTATTTT. The chain has TRBV6-5 and TRBJ2-3; D is undetermined. The germline gives CDR1 MNHEY, CDR2 SVGAGI. V lost 0 bases to trimming and J lost 6 bases, with 13 bases between them. The CDR3 consists of 15 residues.

The gene calls are TRBV29-1 and TRBJ1-4, with TRBD1 as a possible D gene (5 bases). Looked up from germline, CDR1 is SQVTM and CDR2 is ANQGSEA. This CDR3 has 14 amino acids. V lost 3 bases and J lost 2, with 10 bases in between. The CDR3 region has the DNA TGCAGCGTTGATGTGGGGGTGACTAATGAAAAACTGTTTTTT. Its translation: CSVDVGVTNEKLFF.

The V gene is TRBV5-5, the J gene TRBJ2-7, with 8 bases identical to TRBD2. Trimming took 3 bases from V and 5 from J; bases not matched to a gene: 10. This CDR3 is built from 15 residues. Germline values: CDR1 SGHKS, CDR2 YYEKEE (reference sequence). The CDR3 here is CASSSLAGSTHEQYF. The CDR3 DNA follows: TGTGCCAGCAGCTCCCTAGCGGGTTCCACCCACGAGCAGTACTTC.

This clonotype was seen only a few times. The chain joins TRBV28 to TRBJ2-5, with TRBD2 identical over 10 bases. The germline V gene encodes CDR1 MDHEN and CDR2 SYDVKM. This CDR3 region has 14 residues. Trimming cost V 8 bases and J 11 bases; bases outside gene matches: 14. CDR3 nucleotides: TGTGCCAGCCGCCGACTCGGGACTAGCGCTCAGCAGTACTTC. Its translation: CASRRLGTSAQQYF.